This TCR beta chain emerged from a study of metastatic and nonmetastatic thyroid tumors. V dropped 0 bases and J dropped 7 bases, with 1 base sitting between them. Germline lookup yields CDR1 MNHEY and CDR2 SVGEGT. The CDR3 covers 11 residues. TCRdb re-called the PCR reads via MiXCR. The sample consists of 15,000 to 20,000 clones, 30% to 35% of them appearing once. Only a few counts were recorded for this clone. All patients reached thyroid surgery having received no treatment beforehand. The genes are TRBV6-2 or TRBV6-3 and TRBJ1-3; no reliable D call. This clonotype was sampled from a female donor with papillary thyroid cancer or a benign thyroid nodule (not recorded which). Some clones in this sample may be carry-over from other donors' samples. The material sequenced was tumor tissue. CDR3 sequence (DNA): TGTGCCAGCAGTTACTCGAACACCATATATTTT. This translates into CASSYSNTIYF.